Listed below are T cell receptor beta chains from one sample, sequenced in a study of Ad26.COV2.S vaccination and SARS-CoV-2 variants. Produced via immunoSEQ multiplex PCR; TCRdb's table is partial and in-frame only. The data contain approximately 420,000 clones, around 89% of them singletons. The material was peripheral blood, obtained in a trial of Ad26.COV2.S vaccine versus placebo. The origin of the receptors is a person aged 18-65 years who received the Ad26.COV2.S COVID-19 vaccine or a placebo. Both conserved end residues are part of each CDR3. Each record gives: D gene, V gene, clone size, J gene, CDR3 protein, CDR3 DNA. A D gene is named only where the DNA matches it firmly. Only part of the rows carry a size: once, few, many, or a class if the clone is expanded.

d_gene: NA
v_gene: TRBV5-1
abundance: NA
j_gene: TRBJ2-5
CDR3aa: CASSLARANQETQYF
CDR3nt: TGCGCCAGCAGCTTGGCCAGGGCCAACCAAGAGACCCAGTACTTC

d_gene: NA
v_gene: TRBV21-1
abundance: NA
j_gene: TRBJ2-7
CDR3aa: CASSIKGGPIIYEQYF
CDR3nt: TGTGCCAGCAGCATAAAGGGGGGCCCCATAATCTACGAGCAGTACTTC

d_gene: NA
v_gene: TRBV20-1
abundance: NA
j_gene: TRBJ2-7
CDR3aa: CSAPRGYEQYF
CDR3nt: TGCAGTGCTCCTAGGGGCTACGAGCAGTACTTC

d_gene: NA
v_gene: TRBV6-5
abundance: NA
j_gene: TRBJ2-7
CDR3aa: CASSLPRGYEQYF
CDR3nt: TGTGCCAGCAGTCTACCCAGGGGCTACGAGCAGTACTTC

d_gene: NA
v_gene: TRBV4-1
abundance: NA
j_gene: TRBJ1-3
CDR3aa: CASGGNTIYF
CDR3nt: TGCGCCAGCGGTGGAAACACCATATATTTT

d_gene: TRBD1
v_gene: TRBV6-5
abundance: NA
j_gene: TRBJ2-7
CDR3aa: CASSTTTGHEQYF
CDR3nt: TGTGCCAGCAGTACCACGACAGGGCACGAGCAGTACTTC

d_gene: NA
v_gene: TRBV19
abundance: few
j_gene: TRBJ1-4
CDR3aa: CASESLGGPNEKLFF
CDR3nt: TGTGCCAGCGAATCCCTGGGCGGCCCTAATGAAAAACTGTTTTTT

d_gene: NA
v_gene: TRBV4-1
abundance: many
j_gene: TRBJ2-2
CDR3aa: CASSRLLTGELFF
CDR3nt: TGCGCCAGCAGCCGCCTACTTACCGGGGAGCTGTTTTTT

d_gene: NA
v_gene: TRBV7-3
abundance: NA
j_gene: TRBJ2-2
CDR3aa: CASSLSLKVNTGELFF
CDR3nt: TGTGCCAGCAGCTTAAGTCTTAAGGTTAACACCGGGGAGCTGTTTTTT

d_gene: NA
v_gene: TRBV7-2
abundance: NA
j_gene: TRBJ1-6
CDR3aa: CASSSPPLSGSRAPLHF
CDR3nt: TGTGCCAGCAGCTCCCCACCTCTGTCCGGCTCAAGGGCACCCCTCCACTTT

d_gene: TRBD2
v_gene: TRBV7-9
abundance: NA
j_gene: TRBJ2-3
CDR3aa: CASSLWGLAGPDTQYF
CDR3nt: TGTGCCAGCAGCTTATGGGGACTAGCGGGGCCAGATACGCAGTATTTT

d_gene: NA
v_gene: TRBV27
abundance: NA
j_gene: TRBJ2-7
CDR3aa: CASSSTGSPSYEQYF
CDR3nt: TGTGCCAGCAGTTCTACAGGGTCCCCATCCTACGAGCAGTACTTC

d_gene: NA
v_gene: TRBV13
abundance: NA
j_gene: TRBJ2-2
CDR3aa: CASSSSTGYGGAATGELFF
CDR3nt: TGTGCCAGCAGCTCCTCGACAGGGTACGGGGGGGCCGCGACCGGGGAGCTGTTTTTT

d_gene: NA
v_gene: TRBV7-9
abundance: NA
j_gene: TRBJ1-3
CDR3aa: CASSPITGSNSGNTIYF
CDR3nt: TGTGCCAGCAGCCCCATCACAGGGTCGAACTCTGGAAACACCATATATTTT

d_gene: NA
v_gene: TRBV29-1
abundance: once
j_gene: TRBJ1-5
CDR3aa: CSVAQGKDQPQHF
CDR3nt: TGCAGCGTTGCTCAGGGAAAGGATCAGCCCCAGCATTTT

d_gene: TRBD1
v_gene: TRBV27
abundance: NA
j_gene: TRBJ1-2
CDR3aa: CASNFAGQGNYGYTF
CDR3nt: TGTGCCAGCAACTTTGCAGGACAGGGGAACTATGGCTACACCTTC

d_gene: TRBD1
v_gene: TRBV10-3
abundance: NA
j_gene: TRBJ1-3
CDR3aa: CAISESGTGVNKNTIYF
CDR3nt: TGTGCCATCAGTGAGTCTGGCACAGGGGTAAATAAAAACACCATATATTTT

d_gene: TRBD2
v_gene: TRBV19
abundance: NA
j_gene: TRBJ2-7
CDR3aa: CASSDQRGKSYEQYF
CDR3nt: TGTGCCAGTAGTGACCAGCGGGGGAAATCCTACGAGCAGTACTTC

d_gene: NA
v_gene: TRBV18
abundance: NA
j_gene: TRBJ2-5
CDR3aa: CASSPGLNQETQYF
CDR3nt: TGTGCCAGCTCACCGGGACTGAACCAAGAGACCCAGTACTTC

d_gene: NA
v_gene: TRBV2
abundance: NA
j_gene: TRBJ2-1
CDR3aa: CASSGRYNEQFF
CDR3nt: TGTGCCAGCAGTGGCAGATACAATGAGCAGTTCTTC

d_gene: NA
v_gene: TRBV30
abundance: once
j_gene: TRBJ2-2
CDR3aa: CAEIRGAIDTGELFF
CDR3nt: TGTGCTGAGATTAGGGGGGCTATAGACACCGGGGAGCTGTTTTTT

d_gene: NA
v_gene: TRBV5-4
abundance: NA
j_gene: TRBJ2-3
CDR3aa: CASRVAGDTQYF
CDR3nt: TGTGCCAGCAGAGTGGCCGGCGATACGCAGTATTTT

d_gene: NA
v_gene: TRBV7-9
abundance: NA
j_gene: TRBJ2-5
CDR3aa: CASSLREETQYF
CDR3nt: TGTGCCAGCAGCTTAAGGGAGGAGACCCAGTACTTC

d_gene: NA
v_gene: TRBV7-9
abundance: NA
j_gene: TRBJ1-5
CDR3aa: CASSLDGGLYSNQPQHF
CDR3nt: TGTGCCAGCAGCTTAGATGGGGGCCTCTATAGCAATCAGCCCCAGCATTTT

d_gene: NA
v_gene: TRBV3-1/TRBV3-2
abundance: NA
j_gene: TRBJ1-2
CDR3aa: CASSTSGTSNYGYTF
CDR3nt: TGTGCCAGCAGCACTTCCGGCACTTCTAACTATGGCTACACCTTC

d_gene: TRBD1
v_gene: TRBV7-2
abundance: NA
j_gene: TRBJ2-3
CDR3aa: CASSPRITGGDTQYF
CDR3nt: TGTGCCAGCAGCCCCCGAATAACAGGGGGCGATACGCAGTATTTT

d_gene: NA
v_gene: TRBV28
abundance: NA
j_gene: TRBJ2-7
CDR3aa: CATSDSVSYEQYF
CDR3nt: TGTGCCACCAGCGACAGCGTCTCCTACGAGCAGTACTTC

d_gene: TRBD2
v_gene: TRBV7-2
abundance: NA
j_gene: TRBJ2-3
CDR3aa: CASGIRGESTDTQYF
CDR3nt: TGTGCCAGCGGCATTCGGGGGGAAAGCACAGATACGCAGTATTTT

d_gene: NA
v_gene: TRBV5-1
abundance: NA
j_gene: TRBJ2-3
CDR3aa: CASSFGQLTDTQYF
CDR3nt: TGCGCCAGCAGCTTTGGTCAGCTAACAGATACGCAGTATTTT

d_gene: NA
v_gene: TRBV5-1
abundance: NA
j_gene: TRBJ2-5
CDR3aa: CASRPPGGRGETQYF
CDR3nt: TGCGCCAGCCGACCCCCTGGGGGGCGCGGAGAGACCCAGTACTTC

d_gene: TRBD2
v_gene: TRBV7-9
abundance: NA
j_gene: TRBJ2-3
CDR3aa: CASSLRGLACHF
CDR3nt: TGTGCCAGCAGCTTACGGGGACTAGCTTGTCATTTT

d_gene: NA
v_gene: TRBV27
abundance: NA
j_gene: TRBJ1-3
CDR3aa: CASSLTGDSGNTIYF
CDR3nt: TGTGCCAGCAGTTTAACGGGGGACTCTGGAAACACCATATATTTT

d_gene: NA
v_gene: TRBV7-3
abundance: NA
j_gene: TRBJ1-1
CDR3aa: CASSRDPNTEAFF
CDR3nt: TGTGCCAGCAGCCGGGACCCGAACACTGAAGCTTTCTTT

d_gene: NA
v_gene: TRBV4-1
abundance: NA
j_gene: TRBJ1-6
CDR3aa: CASGGVAPLHF
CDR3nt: TGCGCCAGCGGTGGTGTTGCACCCCTCCACTTT

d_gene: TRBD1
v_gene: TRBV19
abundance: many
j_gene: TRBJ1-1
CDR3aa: CASSIDRGHTEAFF
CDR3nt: TGTGCCAGTAGTATCGACAGGGGGCACACTGAAGCTTTCTTT

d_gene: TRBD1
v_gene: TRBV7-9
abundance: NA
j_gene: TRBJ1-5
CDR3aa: CASSPTGGNQPQHF
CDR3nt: TGTGCCAGCAGCCCGACAGGGGGCAATCAGCCCCAGCATTTT

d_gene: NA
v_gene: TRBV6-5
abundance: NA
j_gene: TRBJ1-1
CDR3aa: CARLQALNTEAFF
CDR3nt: TGTGCCAGATTACAGGCGCTGAACACTGAAGCTTTCTTT

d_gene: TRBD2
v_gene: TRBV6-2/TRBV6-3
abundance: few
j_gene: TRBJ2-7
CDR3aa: CASSYRMGGTSYEQYF
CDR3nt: TGTGCCAGCAGTTACCGGATGGGGGGGACCTCCTACGAGCAGTACTTC